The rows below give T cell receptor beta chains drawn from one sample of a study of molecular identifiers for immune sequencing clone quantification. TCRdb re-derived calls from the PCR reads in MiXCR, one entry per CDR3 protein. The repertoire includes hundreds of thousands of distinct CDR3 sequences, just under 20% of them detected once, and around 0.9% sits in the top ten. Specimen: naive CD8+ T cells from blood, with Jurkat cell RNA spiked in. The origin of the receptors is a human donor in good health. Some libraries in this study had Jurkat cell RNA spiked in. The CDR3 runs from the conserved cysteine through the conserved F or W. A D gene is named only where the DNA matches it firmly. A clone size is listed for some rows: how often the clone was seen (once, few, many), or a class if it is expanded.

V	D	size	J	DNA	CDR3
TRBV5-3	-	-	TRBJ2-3	-	CASSFGQGTDTDTQCF
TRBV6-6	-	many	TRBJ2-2	TGTGCCAGCAGTTACTCGAAATTCTCCGGGGAGCTGTTTTTT	CASSYSKFSGELFF
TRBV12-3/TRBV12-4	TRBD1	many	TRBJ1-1	TGTGCCAGCAGTCCTTCCCTGGGACAGGGAGAAGCTTTCTTT	CASSPSLGQGEAFF
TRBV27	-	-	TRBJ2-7	TGTGCCAGCACCTCCGGGCAGGGTTCCGACGAGCAGTACTTC	CASTSGQGSDEQYF
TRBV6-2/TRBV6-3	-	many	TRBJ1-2	TGTGCCAGCAGCCACTTACAGGCCGACCCCTATGGCTACACCTTC	CASSHLQADPYGYTF
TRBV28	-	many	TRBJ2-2	TGTGCCAGCAGTCAACCGGCGGGTCCGGGGACCGGGGAGCTGTTTTTT	CASSQPAGPGTGELFF
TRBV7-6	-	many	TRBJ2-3	TGTGCCAGCAAGGGAAGTATCAGCACAGATACGCAGTATTTT	CASKGSISTDTQYF
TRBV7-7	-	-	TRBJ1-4	TGTGCCAGCAGGCCAGGGCAAATTACAACTAATGAAAAACTGTTTTTT	CASRPGQITTNEKLFF
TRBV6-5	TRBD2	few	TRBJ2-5	TGTGCCAGCAGCGGGGGGGCCAGGGGGACCCAGTACTTC	CASSGGARGTQYF
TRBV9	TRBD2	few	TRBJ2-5	TGTGCCAGCAGCGTCTATCCGACTAGCGGATACCAAGAGACCCAGTACTTC	CASSVYPTSGYQETQYF
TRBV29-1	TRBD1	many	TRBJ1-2	TGCAGCGTTCGACTAGGACAGGGGGAAGACTATGGCTACACCTTC	CSVRLGQGEDYGYTF
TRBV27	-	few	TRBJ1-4	TGTGCCAGCAGTCTATCTCCTAGACATGCAACTAATGACAAACTGTTTTTT	CASSLSPRHATNDKLFF
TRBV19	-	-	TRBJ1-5	TGTGCCAGTAGTTGGGGCAGGCTCCAGCCCCAGCATTTT	CASSWGRLQPQHF
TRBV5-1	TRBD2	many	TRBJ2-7	TGCGCCAGCAGCGCCTATAGCGGGAGTACGTACGAGCAGTACTTC	CASSAYSGSTYEQYF
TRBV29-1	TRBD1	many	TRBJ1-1	TGCAGCTTTTACGGGACAGGGGCCACTGAAGCTTTCTTT	CSFYGTGATEAFF
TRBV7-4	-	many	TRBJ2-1	TGTGCCAGCAGCCCACGCGCAGGACAGTGGTATTACAATGAGCAGTTCTTC	CASSPRAGQWYYNEQFF
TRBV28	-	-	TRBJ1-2	TGTGCCAGCGGCCAAAACAGGTGGCTTGGCTACACCTTC	CASGQNRWLGYTF
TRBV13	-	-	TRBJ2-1	TGTGCCAGCAGCTCCACGCAGCGGGCCCACAATGAGCAGTTCTTC	CASSSTQRAHNEQFF
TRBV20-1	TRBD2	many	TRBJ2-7	TGCAGTGCCTTTAGCGGGGGTCTTACCTACGAGCAGTACTTC	CSAFSGGLTYEQYF
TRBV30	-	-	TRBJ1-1	TGTGCCTGGAGTGTAGGTGAGGGGGTAGTTCCCCAAGGCCCTGAAGCTTTCTTT	CAWSVGEGVVPQGPEAFF
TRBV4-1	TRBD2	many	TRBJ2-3	TGCGCCAGCAGCCGCCTTCTAGCGGGAGAAACAGATACGCAGTATTTT	CASSRLLAGETDTQYF
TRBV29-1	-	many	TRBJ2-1	TGCAGCGTTGTACTGTACAATGAGCAGTTCTTC	CSVVLYNEQFF
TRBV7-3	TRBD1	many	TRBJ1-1	TGTGCCAGCAGCTTAATGGGGACAGGGGCGAACACTGAAGCTTTCTTT	CASSLMGTGANTEAFF
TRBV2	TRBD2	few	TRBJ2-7	TGTGCCAGCAGTGAAGTCGGGACTAGGTCTTACGAGCAGTACTTC	CASSEVGTRSYEQYF
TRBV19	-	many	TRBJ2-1	TGTGCCAGTAGTATTCAGTGGGGACGTTTCGGTGAGCAGTTCTTC	CASSIQWGRFGEQFF
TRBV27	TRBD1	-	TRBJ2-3	TGTGCCAGCGCCCTAGGGGGCGCGACAGATACGCAGTATTTT	CASALGGATDTQYF
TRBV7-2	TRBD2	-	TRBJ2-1	TGTGCCAGCAGCCCTACTAGCGGGGGAACCTACAATGAGCAGTTCTTC	CASSPTSGGTYNEQFF
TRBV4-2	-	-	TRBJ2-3	TGTGCCAGCAGCCAAGCCCGGGACTCAACGCAGTATTTT	CASSQARDSTQYF
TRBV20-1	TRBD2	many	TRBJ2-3	TGCAGTGCTAGAGTCCCCAAGACTAGCGGGATTCGAAGAGATACGCAGTATTTT	CSARVPKTSGIRRDTQYF
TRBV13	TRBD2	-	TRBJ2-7	TGTGCCAGCAGCCCAGACACGGGAGGGACCTACGAGCAGTACTTC	CASSPDTGGTYEQYF
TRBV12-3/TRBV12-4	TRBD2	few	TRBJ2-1	TGTGCCAGCAGCATACTGGCGGGAGGTTCCCTTGTTGATGAGCAGTTCTTC	CASSILAGGSLVDEQFF
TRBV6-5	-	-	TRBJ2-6	TGTGCCAGCAGTTACGAACAGGGGGCCAACGTCCTGACTTTC	CASSYEQGANVLTF
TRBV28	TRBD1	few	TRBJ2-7	TGTGCCAGCACCCTTCAGGGGGCCAGTTACGAGCAGTACTTC	CASTLQGASYEQYF
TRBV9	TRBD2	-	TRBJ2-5	TGTGCCAGCAGCGATACCGGGACTAGCGCTCAAGAGACCCAGTACTTC	CASSDTGTSAQETQYF
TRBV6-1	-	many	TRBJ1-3	TGTGCCAGCAGTGAAGAGGTAGCCTCTGGAAACACCATATATTTT	CASSEEVASGNTIYF
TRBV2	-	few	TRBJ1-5	TGTGCCAGCAGTGAGGGGGGGACCAATCAGCCCCAGCATTTT	CASSEGGTNQPQHF
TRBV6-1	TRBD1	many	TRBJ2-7	TGTGCCAGCAGTGAAGAAGATACAGGGGGGTGGGAGCAGTACTTC	CASSEEDTGGWEQYF
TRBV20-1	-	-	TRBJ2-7	TGCAGTGCTGAGACGATAGGGGGATCCTACGAGCAGTACTTC	CSAETIGGSYEQYF
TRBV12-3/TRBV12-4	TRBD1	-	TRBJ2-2	TGTGCCAGCACCGCGACAGGGGGCAGCATCGGGGAGCTGTTTTTT	CASTATGGSIGELFF